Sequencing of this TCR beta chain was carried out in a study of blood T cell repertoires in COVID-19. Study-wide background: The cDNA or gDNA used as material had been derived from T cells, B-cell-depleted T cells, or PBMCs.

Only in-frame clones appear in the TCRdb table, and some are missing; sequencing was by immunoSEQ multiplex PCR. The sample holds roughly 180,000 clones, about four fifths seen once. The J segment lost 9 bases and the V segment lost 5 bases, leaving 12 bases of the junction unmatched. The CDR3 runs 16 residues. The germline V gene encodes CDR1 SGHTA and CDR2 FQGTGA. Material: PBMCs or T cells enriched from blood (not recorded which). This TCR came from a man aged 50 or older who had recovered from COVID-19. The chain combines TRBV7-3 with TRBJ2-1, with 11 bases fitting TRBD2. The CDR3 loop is CASSHQLAGAGTEQFF. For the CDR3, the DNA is TGTGCCAGCAGCCATCAACTAGCGGGGGCCGGGACTGAGCAGTTCTTC.